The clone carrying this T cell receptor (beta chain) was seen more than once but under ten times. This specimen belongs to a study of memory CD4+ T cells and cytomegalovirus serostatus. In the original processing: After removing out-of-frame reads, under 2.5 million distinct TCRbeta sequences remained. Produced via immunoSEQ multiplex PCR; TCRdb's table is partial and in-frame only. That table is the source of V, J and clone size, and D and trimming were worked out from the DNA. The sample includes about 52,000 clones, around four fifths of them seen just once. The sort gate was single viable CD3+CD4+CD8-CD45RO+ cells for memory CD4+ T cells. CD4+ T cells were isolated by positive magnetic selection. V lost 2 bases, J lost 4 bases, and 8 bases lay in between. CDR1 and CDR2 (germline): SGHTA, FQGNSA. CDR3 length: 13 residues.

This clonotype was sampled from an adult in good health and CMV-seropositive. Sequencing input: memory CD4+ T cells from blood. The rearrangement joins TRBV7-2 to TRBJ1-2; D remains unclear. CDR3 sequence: CASSLTKGYGYTF. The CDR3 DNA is TGTGCCAGCAGCTTAACCAAAGGCTATGGCTACACCTTC.